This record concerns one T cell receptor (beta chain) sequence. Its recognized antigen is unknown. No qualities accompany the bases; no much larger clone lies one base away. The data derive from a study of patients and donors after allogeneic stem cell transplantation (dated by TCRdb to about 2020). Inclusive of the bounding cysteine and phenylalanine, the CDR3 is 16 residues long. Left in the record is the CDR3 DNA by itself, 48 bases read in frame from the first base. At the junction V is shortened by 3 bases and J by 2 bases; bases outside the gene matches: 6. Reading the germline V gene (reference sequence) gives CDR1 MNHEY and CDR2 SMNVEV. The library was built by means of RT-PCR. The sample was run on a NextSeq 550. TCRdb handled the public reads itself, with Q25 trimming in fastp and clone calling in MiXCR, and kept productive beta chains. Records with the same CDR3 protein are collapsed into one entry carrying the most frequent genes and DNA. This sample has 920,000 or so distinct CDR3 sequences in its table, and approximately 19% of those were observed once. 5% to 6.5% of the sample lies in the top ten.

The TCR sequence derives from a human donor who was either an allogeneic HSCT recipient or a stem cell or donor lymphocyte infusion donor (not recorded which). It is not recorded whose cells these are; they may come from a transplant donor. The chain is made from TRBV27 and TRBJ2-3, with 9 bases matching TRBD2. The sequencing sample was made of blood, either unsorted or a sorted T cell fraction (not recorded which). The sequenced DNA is TGTGCCAGCAGTTTCGGGACTAGCAGAACCACAGATACGCAGTATTTT. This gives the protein CASSFGTSRTTDTQYF.